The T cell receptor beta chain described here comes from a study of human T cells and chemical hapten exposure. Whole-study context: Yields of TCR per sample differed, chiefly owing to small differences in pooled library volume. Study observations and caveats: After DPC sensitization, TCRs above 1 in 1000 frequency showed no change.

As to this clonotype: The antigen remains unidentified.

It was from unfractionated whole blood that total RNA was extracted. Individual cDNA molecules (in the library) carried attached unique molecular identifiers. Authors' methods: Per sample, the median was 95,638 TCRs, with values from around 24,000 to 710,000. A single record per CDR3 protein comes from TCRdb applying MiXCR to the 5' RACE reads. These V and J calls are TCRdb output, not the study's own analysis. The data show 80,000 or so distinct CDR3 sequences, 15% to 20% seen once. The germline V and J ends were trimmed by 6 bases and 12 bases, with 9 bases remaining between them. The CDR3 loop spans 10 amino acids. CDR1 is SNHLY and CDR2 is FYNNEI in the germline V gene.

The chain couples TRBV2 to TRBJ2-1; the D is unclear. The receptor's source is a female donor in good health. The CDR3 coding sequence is TGTGCCAGCAGGAGGTCAGTGCAGTTCTTC. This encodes CASRRSVQFF.